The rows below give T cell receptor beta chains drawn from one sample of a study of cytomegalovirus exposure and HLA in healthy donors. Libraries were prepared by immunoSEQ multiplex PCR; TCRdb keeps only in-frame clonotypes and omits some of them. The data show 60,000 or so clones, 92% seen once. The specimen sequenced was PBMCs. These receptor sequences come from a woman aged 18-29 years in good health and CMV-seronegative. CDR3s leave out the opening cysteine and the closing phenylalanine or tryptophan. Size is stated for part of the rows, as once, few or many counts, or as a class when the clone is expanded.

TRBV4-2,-,ASSLWTGREAEAF
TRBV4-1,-,ASSQLGQGTNNEKLF
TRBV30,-,ATPGRGSYNEQF
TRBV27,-,ASSLSWVGGRPYEQY
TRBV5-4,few,ASSSGGLNNEQY
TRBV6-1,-,ASSTGFEQY
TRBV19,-,ATQSFGGEQY
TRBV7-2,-,ASAAGGPSLAQY
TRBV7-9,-,ASSHLGRDEQY
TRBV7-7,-,ASSRTSGSPGELF
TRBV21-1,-,ASSKLTYNEQF
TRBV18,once,ASSPSQGQEGYT
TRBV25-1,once,ASSAHEGAGRGAGELF
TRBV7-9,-,ASSLGLRAGELF
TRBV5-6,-,ASSFSVSEAF
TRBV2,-,AFMMGTGLGNTIY
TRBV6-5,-,ASGAASTDTQY
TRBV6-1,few,ASSESEVTEQF
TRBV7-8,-,ASSLNTRDTRYGYT
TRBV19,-,ASSTKPGGRKTQY
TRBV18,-,ASSPPTGTGINEQY
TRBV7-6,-,ASSLPKNTEAF
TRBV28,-,ASSPVERTGELF
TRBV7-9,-,ASSSDPGQSEAF
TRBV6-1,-,AWGDRDLNEQF
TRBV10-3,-,AISGDYLETQY
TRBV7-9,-,ASSWTSGSYEQY
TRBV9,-,ASSTTGNQPQH
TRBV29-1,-,SVSGQAPGEQY
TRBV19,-,ASSIRVGGKSSYNEQF
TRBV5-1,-,ASSLTRREIYEQY
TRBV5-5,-,ASSPLGGKNTEAF
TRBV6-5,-,ASSYKRAETEAF